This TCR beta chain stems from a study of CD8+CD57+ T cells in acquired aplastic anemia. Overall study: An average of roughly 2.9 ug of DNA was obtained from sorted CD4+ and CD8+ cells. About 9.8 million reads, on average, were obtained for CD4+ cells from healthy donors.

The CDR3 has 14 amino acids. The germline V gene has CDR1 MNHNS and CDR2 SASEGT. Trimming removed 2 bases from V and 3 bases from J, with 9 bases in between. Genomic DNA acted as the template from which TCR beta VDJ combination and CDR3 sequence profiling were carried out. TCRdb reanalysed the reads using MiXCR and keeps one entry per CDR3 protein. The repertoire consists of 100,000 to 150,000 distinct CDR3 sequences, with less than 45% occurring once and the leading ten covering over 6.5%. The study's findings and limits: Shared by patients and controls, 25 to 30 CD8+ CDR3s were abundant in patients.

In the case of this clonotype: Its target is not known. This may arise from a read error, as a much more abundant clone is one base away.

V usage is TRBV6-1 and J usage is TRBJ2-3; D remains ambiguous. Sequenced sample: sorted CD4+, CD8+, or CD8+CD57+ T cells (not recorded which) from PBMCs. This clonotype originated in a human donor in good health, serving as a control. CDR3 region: CASSETSGTDTQYF. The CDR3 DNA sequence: TGTGCCAGCAGTGAAACATCCGGGACAGATACGCAGTATTTT.